This TCR beta chain was identified in a study of beta chain features in type 1 diabetes. Germline CDR1 reads SNHLY; CDR2 reads FYNNEI. The CDR3 sequence is 14 residues long. Trimming removed 4 bases from V and 7 bases from J; junction bases left unmatched: 5. Every donor provided one heparinised blood draw, which averaged approximately 120 mL. Cells sorted by CD45RO/CCR7/CD25/CD127/CD95/CD27 comprised CD4+ naive, central memory, regulatory and stem cell-like memory cells. TCRB transcripts that were expressed got sequenced, as all of the isolated RNA had been reverse transcribed. TCRdb's copy holds only in-frame clones and misses some; the assay was immunoSEQ multiplex PCR. The profile covers just over 450,000 clones, with 30% appearing a single time and about 0.06% taken by the ten largest. This clone was detected a few times. Its specificity is not known. Study-wide results and limits: More deletions and fewer insertions at VDJ junctions were seen in type 1 diabetes patients.

The chain has TRBV2 and TRBJ2-1, with TRBD2 identical over 9 bases. The clonotype was recovered from a man aged 18 to 35 in good health. The sample comprised naive CD4+ T cells from blood. The CDR3 here is CASSGPSGINEQFF. The CDR3 DNA follows: TGTGCCAGCAGTGGCCCTAGCGGGATAAATGAGCAGTTCTTC.